A single sample is the source of the 10 T cell receptor beta chains below, sequenced in a study of OX40 agonist ivuxolimab in advanced cancers. Measured with immunoSEQ multiplex PCR; TCRdb has only the in-frame clones, and not every one. The sample has roughly 71,000 clones, around 90% seen once; the top ten hold 0.95% to 1.3%. The specimen comprised CD4+ or CD8+ T cells sorted from blood, sampled in a trial of the OX40 agonist ivuxolimab. Receptor source: an adult with an advanced solid tumor such as melanoma, head and neck, liver or kidney cancer.

The CDR3, as DNA: TGTGCCAGTAGTTTCGGGACAGGGACTAGCAATCAGCCCCAGCATTTT. Its protein is CASSFGTGTSNQPQHF. The chain employs TRBV19 and TRBJ1-5, with 9 bases that match TRBD1. The CDR3 length is 16 residues. Germline CDR1 reads LNHDA; CDR2 reads SQIVND (reference sequence). Germline trimming cut 5 bases from V and 0 bases from J; bases unmatched to any gene: 5. The variable domain in full, with the rest retrieved from reference TRBV19 and TRBJ1-5, is DGGITQSPKYLFRKEGQNVTLSCEQNLNHDAMYWYRQDPGQGLRLIYYSQIVNDFQKGDIAEGYSVSREKKESFPLTVTSAQKNPTAFYLCASSFGTGTSNQPQHFGDGTRLSIL.

The chain is built from TRBV7-2 and TRBJ2-3; 12 bases fit TRBD2. Losses at the gene ends were 7 bases for V and 10 bases for J; bases not matched to a gene: 12. Germline V gene sequence: CDR1 SGHTA, CDR2 FQGNSA. The CDR3 has 15 residues. CDR3 sequence: CASIPLAGGLLPQYF. As DNA, the CDR3 is TGTGCCAGCATCCCCCTAGCGGGGGGGCTATTGCCGCAGTATTTT.

The chain uses TRBV7-3 and TRBJ2-4; 9 bases are a match to TRBD1. The CDR3 is made up of 13 amino acids. CDR1 is SGHTA, CDR2 FQGTGA, per germline. V shed 1 base and J 11 bases; nucleotides not matched to a gene: 3. The CDR3 sequence is CASSLKGDRVQYF. CDR3 sequence (DNA): TGTGCCAGCAGCTTAAAGGGGGACAGGGTTCAGTACTTC.

This clone has only one observation. This specimen includes other DNA sequences encoding the same CDR3. The rearrangement uses TRBV19 and TRBJ1-2; the D gene is possibly TRBD1 (5 bases). V was pared by 8 bases and J by 3 bases, with 10 bases between. Germline CDR1 LNHDA, CDR2 SQIVND (reference sequence). This CDR3 comprises 12 residues. The CDR3 nucleotides read TGTGCCAGTCGGGGCTCGTACTATGGCTACACCTTC. Its translation: CASRGSYYGYTF.

This chain uses TRBV19 with TRBJ1-6, with 7 bases identical to TRBD1. V lost 6 bases to trimming and J lost 6 bases; unmatched junction nucleotides: 5. The CDR3 is 14 amino acids. Germline CDR1 and CDR2: LNHDA and SQIVND (reference sequence). CDR3 loop: CASSPGGSNSPLHF. DNA for the CDR3: TGTGCCAGTAGCCCAGGGGGTTCTAATTCACCCCTCCACTTT. The complete variable domain, with remaining parts taken from reference TRBV19 and TRBJ1-6, reads DGGITQSPKYLFRKEGQNVTLSCEQNLNHDAMYWYRQDPGQGLRLIYYSQIVNDFQKGDIAEGYSVSREKKESFPLTVTSAQKNPTAFYLCASSPGGSNSPLHFGNGTRLTVT.

The chain combines TRBV7-2 with TRBJ2-1; TRBD2 aligns across 9 bases. The length of the CDR3 is 13 residues. J lost 7 bases, V lost 2 bases, and 0 bases had no gene match. Germline V gives CDR1 SGHTA, CDR2 FQGNSA. CDR3 sequence reads: CASSLLAGNEQFF. The CDR3 bases are TGTGCCAGCAGCTTACTAGCGGGGAATGAGCAGTTCTTC. Based on the CDR3 plus reference TRBV7-2 and TRBJ2-1, the full variable domain is GAGVSQSPSNKVTEKGKDVELRCDPISGHTALYWYRQSLGQGLEFLIYFQGNSAPDKSGLPSDRFSAERTGGSVSTLTIQRTQQEDSAVYLCASSLLAGNEQFFGPGTRLTVL.

In this sample, this clone turned up once. The V and J genes are TRBV10-3 and TRBJ2-7, with 8 bases lining up with TRBD1. V was clipped by 4 bases and J by 0 bases; unmatched bases: 14. CDR1 ENHRY and CDR2 SYGVKD come from the germline V gene. This CDR3 spans 18 amino acids. CDR3 amino acids: CAISAPIWTGKASYEQYF. CDR3 bases: TGTGCCATCAGTGCCCCAATTTGGACAGGGAAAGCCTCCTACGAGCAGTACTTC.

The chain carries TRBV29-1 and TRBJ1-1; 7 nucleotides agree with TRBD1. Germline V CDR1 and CDR2: SQVTM, ANQGSEA. CDR3 length: 13 amino acids. V shed 4 bases, J shed 5 bases, and the junction held 7 bases outside the gene matches. The CDR3 is CSVGAGGGTEAFF. The CDR3 coding sequence is TGCAGCGTTGGGGCAGGGGGAGGAACTGAAGCTTTCTTT. Full variable domain (rest looked up from reference TRBV29-1 and TRBJ1-1): SAVISQKPSRDICQRGTSLTIQCQVDSQVTMMFWYRQQPGQSLTLIATANQGSEATYESGFVIDKFPISRPNLTFSTLTVSNMSPEDSSIYLCSVGAGGGTEAFFGQGTRLTVV.

The chain joins TRBV6-5 to TRBJ1-2; D is undetermined. The CDR3 covers 15 residues. The ends were cut back, 0 bases at V and 2 bases at J, with 10 bases in the middle. Per the germline V gene, CDR1 is MNHEY and CDR2 is SVGAGI. CDR3 residues: CASSYSGGPNYGYTF. The CDR3, as DNA: TGTGCCAGCAGTTACTCGGGAGGTCCCAACTATGGCTACACCTTC.

The chain combines TRBV11-2 with TRBJ2-7; D is possibly TRBD2 (6 bases). CDR3 size: 15 residues. V was cut by 2 bases and J by 2 bases, with 13 bases left in between. From germline, CDR1 is SGHAT and CDR2 FQNNGV. The CDR3 loop is CASSLLRGNTYEQYF. The CDR3 DNA reads TGTGCCAGCAGCTTATTGCGGGGCAATACCTACGAGCAGTACTTC. Complete variable domain (other parts from reference TRBV11-2 and TRBJ2-7): EAGVAQSPRYKIIEKRQSVAFWCNPISGHATLYWYQQILGQGPKLLIQFQNNGVVDDSQLPKDRFSAERLKGVDSTLKIQPAKLEDSAVYLCASSLLRGNTYEQYFGPGTRLTVT.